Here is one TCR beta chain with its context. The sample is drawn from a study of blood T cell repertoires in COVID-19. Across the study: From the United States, Italy and Spain came samples of acute and convalescent COVID-19. T cells, B-cell-depleted T cells, or PBMCs provided the cDNA or gDNA that served as material.

Authors' processing steps: By means of reference gene primer amplification, nucleated cell counts were estimated. Assay: immunoSEQ multiplex PCR; the TCRdb copy retains only in-frame clones and omits some. That table gives V, J and clone size, and the DNA gave D and trimming. The sample records roughly 91,000 clones, around 82% being singletons. This CDR3 spans 18 amino acids. Germline lookup yields CDR1 SGHNT and CDR2 YENEEA. The ends lost 0 bases at V and 3 bases at J; junction bases unmatched: 9. J is TRBJ2-1 and V is TRBV11-3; 9 bases fit TRBD2. The sequenced sample was peripheral blood. This TCR was recovered from a woman aged 80 or over with acute or convalescent COVID-19. CDR3 nucleotides: TGTGCCAGCAGCTTAGATCAGACGGGCGGGAGGGACTACAATGAGCAGTTCTTC. Encoded protein: CASSLDQTGGRDYNEQFF.